A selection of T cell receptor beta chains follows, all from one sample in a study of blood T cell repertoires in COVID-19. Clones were read by immunoSEQ multiplex PCR, and TCRdb kept only the in-frame ones, dropping some. In the table there are about 300,000 clones, about nine tenths of which are singletons. The sequenced sample consisted of PBMCs or T cells enriched from blood (not recorded which). Every receptor here comes from a woman aged 18-35 years who had recovered from COVID-19. CDR3s include the opening cysteine and the closing phenylalanine or tryptophan. The D gene is left open where the match is weak. Some rows mark clone size as missing; the rest say once, few, many or name a class of expanded clone.

size	D	V	J	CDR3	DNA
.	TRBD1	TRBV30	TRBJ1-6	CAWSAWRTGGYSPLHF	TGTGCCTGGAGTGCATGGAGGACAGGGGGCTACTCACCCCTCCACTTT
.	TRBD1	TRBV6-2/TRBV6-3	TRBJ2-7	CASSYPLTDRELYEQYF	TGTGCCAGCAGTTACCCGTTAACGGACAGGGAACTCTACGAGCAGTACTTC
once	.	TRBV20-1	TRBJ2-6	CSASELAGGSRSGANVLTF	TGCAGTGCTAGTGAGTTGGCAGGAGGATCCCGCTCTGGGGCCAACGTCCTGACTTTC
.	.	TRBV12-3/TRBV12-4	TRBJ1-5	CASSLGHNQPQHF	TGTGCCAGCAGTTTGGGACACAATCAGCCCCAGCATTTT
.	TRBD2	TRBV4-1	TRBJ2-7	CASSSGLAVSYEQYF	TGCGCCAGCAGCTCAGGACTAGCGGTCTCCTACGAGCAGTACTTC
.	.	TRBV19	TRBJ2-6	CASSRGQYSGANVLTF	TGTGCCAGTAGTCGAGGGCAGTACTCTGGGGCCAACGTCCTGACTTTC
once	.	TRBV11-2	TRBJ1-4	CASRGGAGRLNEKLFF	TGTGCCTCTCGGGGAGGGGCCGGTAGACTTAATGAAAAACTGTTTTTT
.	.	TRBV11-2	TRBJ1-3	CASSQRATFSSGNTIYF	TGTGCCAGCAGCCAGCGGGCCACCTTCAGCTCTGGAAACACCATATATTTT
.	.	TRBV20-1	TRBJ1-2	CSAPWGSGYTF	TGCAGTGCCCCGTGGGGCTCGGGCTACACCTTC
.	TRBD2	TRBV4-2	TRBJ2-7	CASSQEGTSGSSYEQYF	TGTGCCAGCAGCCAAGAGGGTACTAGCGGGAGCTCCTACGAGCAGTACTTC
.	.	TRBV20-1	TRBJ2-3	CSAETRLTQYF	TGCAGTGCTGAAACCAGGCTTACGCAGTATTTT
.	.	TRBV7-8	TRBJ2-7	CASSLEITSATPYEQYF	TGTGCCAGCAGCTTAGAAATAACCAGCGCAACCCCCTACGAGCAGTACTTC